This T cell receptor beta chain derives from a study of beta chain features in type 1 diabetes. The isolated RNA, all of it, was reverse transcribed, so expressed TCRB transcripts were what got sequenced. Profiling relied on immunoSEQ multiplex PCR, and the TCRdb table lists in-frame clones only, not all of them. This sample has over 25,000 clones, with roughly three fifths found just once. The V and J ends lost 7 bases and 0 bases respectively, with 19 bases between them. CDR3 length equals 16 residues. Germline-derived CDR1 and CDR2 are SQVTM and ANQGSEA. Sorting of CD4+ naive, central memory, regulatory and stem cell-like memory cells was performed via CD45RO/CCR7/CD25/CD127/CD95/CD27. Comment on this clone: Its target is not known.

Study findings and constraints: The study found moderately but significantly shorter TCRB CDR3s in all four CD4+ subsets of Type 1 diabetes patients.

V gene TRBV29-1 combines with J gene TRBJ1-5; D is perhaps TRBD1 (5 bases). The sequenced material came from Tregs from blood. The TCR comes from a woman between 18 and 29 years old with type 1 diabetes. The DNA for the CDR3 is TGCAGCGCCCCGCCTTTGGAGGGGAATAGCAATCAGCCCCAGCATTTT. Translated, it gives CSAPPLEGNSNQPQHF.